This T cell receptor (beta chain) came from a study of blood T cell repertoires in COVID-19. Study context: There were acute and convalescent COVID-19 samples, and they came from the United States, Italy and Spain.

Per germline, CDR1 SGHDT and CDR2 YYEEEE. The CDR3 consists of 15 residues. Trimming cost V 4 bases and J 5 bases, with 16 bases left between them. Sequencing used immunoSEQ multiplex PCR; TCRdb keeps in-frame clones, though not all of them. Here the sample spans fewer than 200,000 clones, 70% to 85% being singletons. All enrollees were about 18 to 89 years old and from roughly 26 US areas. Which cohort a participant joined came from the clinical history participants gave. The sample comprised PBMCs or T cells enriched from blood (not recorded which). The sequence derives from a woman between 50 and 59 years old who had recovered from COVID-19. The genes are TRBV5-6 and TRBJ1-5; D remains ambiguous. The CDR3 DNA sequence: TGTGCCAGCAGCCTCGGCGGCAGTTCCCATCAGCCCCAGCATTTT. Its protein is CASSLGGSSHQPQHF.